This T cell receptor (beta chain) was identified during a study of shared clonotypes between healthy human individuals. TCRdb keeps only in-frame clones here, not all; method: immunoSEQ multiplex PCR. The table includes about 2 million clones, about 95% detected once. The CDR3 sequence is 12 residues long. Germline CDR1 reads SGDLS; CDR2 reads YYNGEE. Trimming took 3 bases from V and 6 from J, leaving 7 bases between them. Cells designated naive CD8 were CD45RO-negative and were positively selected for CCR7, with terminally differentiated effector memory CD45RA+ cells excluded. Every donor, a Caucasian adult, lived in Nashville, Tennessee.

This TCR derives from a man aged 18 to 29 in good health. V and J are TRBV9 and TRBJ2-1; D assignment may be TRBD1 or TRBD2 (5 bases each). Sequenced: naive CD8+ T cells sorted from blood. The CDR3 region has the DNA TGTGCCAGCAGCGGGGGGTCCAATGAGCAGTTCTTC. Amino acids: CASSGGSNEQFF.